These 25 T cell receptor beta chains came from one sample sequenced in a study of blood T cell repertoires in COVID-19. TCRdb's table, derived via immunoSEQ multiplex PCR, lists solely in-frame clones and lacks some. The table includes approximately 150,000 clones, roughly 91% detected once. Sequencing was carried out using peripheral blood. These TCRs come from a man between 18 and 35 years old with COVID-19, enrolled during active disease.

The V gene is TRBV5-4, the J gene TRBJ1-2; D not certain. Germline CDR1 SGHNT, CDR2 YYREEE (reference sequence). V was shortened by 4 bases and J by 2 bases, with 12 bases between the two germline ends. The CDR3 runs to 14 residues. The DNA for the CDR3 is TGTGCCAGCAGCGCTAGAGACGGGAACTATGGCTACACCTTC. This codes for CASSARDGNYGYTF.

This clone has ten or more counts. This chain links TRBV4-3 with TRBJ2-5; D is ambiguous. Between the trimmed V and J ends, which lost 1 base and 4 bases, there was a span of 7 bases. The germline V gene encodes CDR1 LGHNA and CDR2 YSLEER. This CDR3 is built from 13 residues. In DNA form, the CDR3 reads TGCGCCAGCAGCCAAGTCGGCGGAGAGACCCAGTACTTC. Protein sequence: CASSQVGGETQYF.

The chain has TRBV6-1 and TRBJ2-7, with 9 bases fitting TRBD1. V was clipped by 2 bases and J by 6 bases; unmatched bases: 11. There are 16 residues in the CDR3. CDR1 and CDR2 from the germline V gene are MNHNS and SASEGT. This CDR3 reads CASSEPGGTGLPEQYF. CDR3 sequence (DNA): TGTGCCAGCAGTGAACCTGGGGGGACAGGGCTGCCCGAGCAGTACTTC.

The chain is built from TRBV29-1 and TRBJ2-3; the D gene is possibly TRBD1 (6 bases). Trimming took 6 bases from V and 1 from J, leaving 23 bases between them. The CDR3 runs 17 residues. In germline, CDR1 is SQVTM, CDR2 ANQGSEA. The CDR3 coding sequence is TGCAGCGTCATACTACCCGAGACAGGTCTCCGCACAGATACGCAGTATTTT. This translates into CSVILPETGLRTDTQYF.

J is TRBJ1-4 and V is TRBV7-9; no firm D call. The CDR3 runs to 15 residues. V lost 1 base and J 5 bases, leaving 11 bases between the germline ends. In germline, CDR1 is SEHNR, CDR2 FQNEAQ (reference sequence). CDR3 amino acids: CASSLVAGENEKLFF. The CDR3 coding sequence is TGTGCCAGCAGCTTAGTAGCCGGGGAGAATGAAAAACTGTTTTTT.

This chain joins TRBV11-2 and TRBJ1-1; D ambiguous. The CDR3 contains 13 residues. V was clipped by 4 bases and J by 1 base, with 7 bases between them. Germline values: CDR1 SGHAT, CDR2 FQNNGV. The CDR3 sequence is CASSSSGNTEAFF. CDR3 DNA sequence: TGTGCCAGCAGCTCTTCAGGGAACACTGAAGCTTTCTTT.

This CDR3 is CASSQDGGQGSQPQHF. The DNA for the CDR3 is TGTGCCAGCAGCCAAGATGGGGGACAGGGAAGTCAGCCCCAGCATTTT. The V and J genes are TRBV3-1 (or the pseudogene TRBV3-2) and TRBJ1-5, with 9 positions matching TRBD1. The CDR3 extends over 16 amino acids. V lost 0 bases to trimming and J lost 6 bases; unmatched junction nucleotides: 6. CDR1 is LGHDT, CDR2 YNNKEL, per germline (reference sequence).

The gene calls are TRBV28 and TRBJ1-2; D is perhaps TRBD1 (5 bases). The CDR3 has 14 amino acids. Germline V CDR1 and CDR2: MDHEN, SYDVKM. Trimming pared 6 bases from V and 4 bases from J, leaving 15 bases between. The CDR3 protein is CASRVWGVLYGYTF. The CDR3 nucleotides are TGTGCCAGCAGGGTCTGGGGGGTGCTCTATGGCTACACCTTC.

The V gene is TRBV4-3, the J gene TRBJ1-2, with D possibly matching TRBD1 (5 bases). Per the germline V gene, CDR1 is LGHNA and CDR2 is YSLEER. The CDR3 contains 14 residues. Trimming cost V 3 bases and J 7 bases, with 15 bases left between them. CDR3 residues: CASSQGLGASGYTF. The CDR3 coding sequence is TGCGCCAGCAGCCAGGGACTAGGGGCTAGTGGCTACACCTTC.

This rearrangement joins TRBV18 to TRBJ1-5; TRBD1 is a possible D gene (6 bases). Germline loops: CDR1 KGHSH, CDR2 LQKENI. V was trimmed by 5 bases and J by 2 bases, leaving 13 bases between them. This CDR3 is 15 amino acids long. The CDR3 DNA sequence: TGTGCCAGCTCATCCACGGGACAAGGCAATCAGCCCCAGCATTTT. This translates into CASSSTGQGNQPQHF.

This rearrangement joins TRBV29-1 to TRBJ2-2; TRBD1 matches at 8 bases. The J segment lost 2 bases and the V segment lost 7 bases, leaving 6 bases of the junction unmatched. The CDR3 has 14 residues. CDR1 and CDR2 (germline): SQVTM, ANQGSEA. Here the CDR3 reads CSAGTGYNTGELFF. Here the CDR3 DNA reads TGCAGCGCCGGGACAGGATATAACACCGGGGAGCTGTTTTTT.

The V gene is TRBV16, the J gene TRBJ2-3, with D possibly being TRBD1 (6 bases). CDR1 is KGHSY and CDR2 is FQNENV in the germline V gene. There are 11 residues in the CDR3. The V gene lost 2 bases and the J gene lost 10 bases, with 7 bases spanning the gap. CDR3 in DNA: TGTGCCAGCAGCCAAACAGGGTCGCAGTATTTT. It is translated as CASSQTGSQYF. Using reference TRBV16 and TRBJ2-3 for the parts outside the CDR3, the full variable domain is GEEVAQTPKHLVRGEGQKAKLYCAPIKGHSYVFWYQQVLKNEFKFLISFQNENVFDETGMPKERFSAKCLPNSPCSLEIQATKLEDSAVYFCASSQTGSQYFGPGTRLTVL.

CDR3 bases: TGCGCCAGCAGTCAACGGGGGGACTTCTTCGGCACAGATACGCAGTATTTT. Its protein product is CASSQRGDFFGTDTQYF. The chain carries TRBV23-1 and TRBJ2-3; 7 bases agree with TRBD2. TRBV23-1 is filed as an ORF, its function uncertain. This CDR3 region has 17 residues. The V and J ends lost 2 bases and 1 base, in that order; junction bases with no gene match: 9.

With regard to this clone: At one boundary the junction diverges from the germline segment, which might be a read error. The chain has TRBV30 and TRBJ1-4; D is undetermined. The CDR3 contains 16 residues. Germline lookup yields CDR1 GTSNPN and CDR2 SVGIG (reference sequence). CDR3 in amino acids: CASLKFGSATNEKLLF. In DNA, the CDR3 is TGTGCCTCCCTGAAATTTGGTAGCGCAACTAATGAAAAACTGCTTTTT. The whole variable domain, remainder taken from reference TRBV30 and TRBJ1-4, is SQTIHQWPATLVQPVGSPLSLECTVEGTSNPNLYWYRQAAGRGLQLLFYSVGIGQISSEVPQNLSASRPQDRQFILSSKKLLLSDSGFYLCASLKFGSATNEKLLFGSGTQLSVL.

J is TRBJ2-1 and V is TRBV7-9; 8 bases align to TRBD2. Trimming at V came to 4 bases and at J to 3 bases, leaving 8 bases not matched to a gene. The CDR3 has 16 residues. Germline values: CDR1 SEHNR, CDR2 FQNEAQ (reference sequence). The CDR3 is CASSSTGGAGYNEQFF. The CDR3 DNA reads TGTGCCAGCAGCTCAACGGGAGGGGCGGGCTACAATGAGCAGTTCTTC.

J is TRBJ1-1 and V is TRBV10-3, with D maybe TRBD1 (5 bases). CDR3 length equals 13 residues. The V end was cut by 7 bases, the J end by 5 bases, with 14 bases between. Germline assignment: CDR1 ENHRY and CDR2 SYGVKD. The CDR3 reads CAITDGEGTEAFF. The CDR3 DNA sequence: TGTGCCATCACTGATGGGGAGGGGACTGAAGCTTTCTTT.

The chain links TRBV7-9 to TRBJ2-7, with a tentative D call TRBD2 (6 bases). CDR1 SEHNR and CDR2 FQNEAQ come from the germline V gene (reference sequence). The length of the CDR3 is 16 residues. V was cut by 5 bases and J by 3 bases, with 20 bases left in between. CDR3 sequence reads: CASSNKPRTTNYEQYF. The CDR3 nucleotides read TGTGCCAGCAGCAACAAACCTAGGACTACCAACTACGAGCAGTACTTC.

A word on this clone: Other DNA sequences in the sample encode the same CDR3. The chain is built from TRBV27 and TRBJ2-7; no clear D gene. Germline loops: CDR1 MNHEY, CDR2 SMNVEV (reference sequence). V was cut by 2 bases and J by 4 bases, with 9 bases left in between. This CDR3 contains 13 residues. The CDR3 sequence: CASSLGPSYEQYF. The CDR3 DNA is TGTGCCAGCAGTTTAGGTCCCAGTTACGAGCAGTACTTC.

CDR3 nucleotide sequence: TGTGCCAGCAGCGTAGGGGGCAGGGCCTTGAACACTGAAGCTTTCTTT. Protein product: CASSVGGRALNTEAFF. The rearrangement links TRBV9 to TRBJ1-1; a possible D gene is TRBD1 (5 bases). The CDR3 length is 16 residues. The V end was cut by 0 bases, the J end by 0 bases, with 12 bases between. Germline-derived CDR1 and CDR2 are SGDLS and YYNGEE.

This chain uses TRBV6-5 with TRBJ1-3; possibly TRBD1 for D (5 bases). The CDR3 runs 11 residues. Germline CDR1 and CDR2: MNHEY and SVGAGI. V lost 5 bases and J 9 bases, leaving 8 bases between the germline ends. CDR3 in amino acids: CASSTGGTIYF. The CDR3 DNA follows: TGTGCCAGCAGTACCGGGGGCACCATATATTTT.

The V gene is TRBV6-5, the J gene TRBJ2-1; D is undetermined. CDR1 and CDR2 from the germline V gene are MNHEY and SVGAGI. CDR3 length equals 12 residues. V dropped 6 bases and J dropped 5 bases, with 8 bases sitting between them. The CDR3 sequence: CASSLVNNEQFF. CDR3 bases: TGTGCCAGCAGCCTAGTAAACAATGAGCAGTTCTTC.

This chain uses TRBV7-9 with TRBJ2-7; unclear D gene. Trimming left V 5 bases short and J 7 bases short, with 9 bases between. There are 11 residues in the CDR3. The germline V gene encodes CDR1 SEHNR and CDR2 FQNEAQ (reference sequence). Here the CDR3 reads CASSPPQEQYF. CDR3 bases: TGTGCCAGCAGCCCCCCCCAGGAGCAGTACTTC.

The CDR3, as DNA: TGTGCCAGCAGCTCAGCGGGACAGGGGGCCTCTGGGGCCAACGTCCTGACTTTC. Amino acid sequence: CASSSAGQGASGANVLTF. This chain uses TRBV7-3 with TRBJ2-6; 12 bases line up with TRBD1. V gave up 4 bases and J gave up 0 bases; unmatched junction bases: 4. CDR3 length: 18 amino acids. Germline V gives CDR1 SGHTA, CDR2 FQGTGA. Filled out from reference TRBV7-3 and TRBJ2-6, the complete variable domain reads GAGVSQTPSNKVTEKGKYVELRCDPISGHTALYWYRQSLGQGPEFLIYFQGTGAADDSGLPNDRFFAVRPEGSVSTLKIQRTERGDSAVYLCASSSAGQGASGANVLTFGAGSRLTVL.

The chain employs TRBV7-9 and TRBJ2-7; D perhaps matches TRBD2 (6 bases). V shed 5 bases and J shed 4 bases, with 9 bases lying between them. The germline gives CDR1 SEHNR, CDR2 FQNEAQ (reference sequence). The CDR3 loop spans 12 amino acids. This CDR3 reads CASSKAGYEQYF. The CDR3, as DNA: TGTGCCAGCAGCAAGGCGGGGTACGAGCAGTACTTC. The full variable domain, rest sourced from reference TRBV7-9 and TRBJ2-7, is DTGVSQNPRHKITKRGQNVTFRCDPISEHNRLYWYRQTLGQGPEFLTYFQNEAQLEKSRLLSDRFSAERPKGSFSTLEIQRTEQGDSAMYLCASSKAGYEQYFGPGTRLTVT.

The rearrangement uses TRBV7-9 and TRBJ2-1; 11 bases agree with TRBD2. The length of the CDR3 is 15 residues. CDR1 and CDR2 (germline): SEHNR, FQNEAQ (reference sequence). Germline trimming cut 5 bases from V and 5 bases from J; bases unmatched to any gene: 5. The CDR3 loop is CASSPTSGSHNEQFF. The CDR3 nucleotides are TGTGCCAGCAGCCCCACTAGCGGGAGCCACAATGAGCAGTTCTTC.